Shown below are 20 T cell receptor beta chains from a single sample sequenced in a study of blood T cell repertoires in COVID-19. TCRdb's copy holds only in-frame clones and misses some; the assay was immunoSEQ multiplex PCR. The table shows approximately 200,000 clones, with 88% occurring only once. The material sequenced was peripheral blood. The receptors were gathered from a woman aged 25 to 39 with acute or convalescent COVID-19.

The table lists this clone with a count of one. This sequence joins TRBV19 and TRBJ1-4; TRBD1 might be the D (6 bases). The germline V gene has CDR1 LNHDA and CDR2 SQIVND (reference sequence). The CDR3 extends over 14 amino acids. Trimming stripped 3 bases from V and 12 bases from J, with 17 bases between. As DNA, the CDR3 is TGTGCCAGTAGTATCTCGGGACATCGGGCGGAACTGTTTTTT. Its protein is CASSISGHRAELFF. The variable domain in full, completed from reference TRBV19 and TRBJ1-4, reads DGGITQSPKYLFRKEGQNVTLSCEQNLNHDAMYWYRQDPGQGLRLIYYSQIVNDFQKGDIAEGYSVSREKKESFPLTVTSAQKNPTAFYLCASSISGHRAELFFGSGTQLSVL.

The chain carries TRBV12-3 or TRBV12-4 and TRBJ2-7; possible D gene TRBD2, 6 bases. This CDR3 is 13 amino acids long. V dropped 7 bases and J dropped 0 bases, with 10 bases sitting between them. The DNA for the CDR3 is TGTGCCAGCAAGAGGGGACTCTCCTACGAGCAGTACTTC. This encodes CASKRGLSYEQYF.

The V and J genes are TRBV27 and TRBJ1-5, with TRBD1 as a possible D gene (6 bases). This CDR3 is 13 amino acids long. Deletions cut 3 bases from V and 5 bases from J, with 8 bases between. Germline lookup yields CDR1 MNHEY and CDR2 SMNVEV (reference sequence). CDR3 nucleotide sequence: TGTGCCAGCAGTTTGCAGGGGTATCAGCCCCAGCATTTT. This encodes CASSLQGYQPQHF.

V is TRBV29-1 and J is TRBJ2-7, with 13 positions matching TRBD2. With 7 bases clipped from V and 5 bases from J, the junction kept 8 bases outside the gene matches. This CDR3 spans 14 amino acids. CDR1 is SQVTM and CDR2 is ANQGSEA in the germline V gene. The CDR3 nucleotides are TGCAGCGCTGCCGTTGGACTAGCGGGAGACGAGCAGTACTTC. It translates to CSAAVGLAGDEQYF.

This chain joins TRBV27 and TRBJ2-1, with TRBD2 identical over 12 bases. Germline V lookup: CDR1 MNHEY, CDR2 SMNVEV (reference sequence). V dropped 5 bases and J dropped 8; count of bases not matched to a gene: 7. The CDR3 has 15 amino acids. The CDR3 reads CASSLRTSGIYEQFF. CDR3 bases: TGTGCCAGCAGTCTACGGACTAGCGGGATCTATGAGCAGTTCTTC.

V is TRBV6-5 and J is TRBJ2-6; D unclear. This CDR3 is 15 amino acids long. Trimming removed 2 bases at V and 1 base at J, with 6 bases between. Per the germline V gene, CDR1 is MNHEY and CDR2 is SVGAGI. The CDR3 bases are TGTGCCAGCAGTTACGGGCAGTCTGGGGCCAACGTCCTGACTTTC. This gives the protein CASSYGQSGANVLTF.

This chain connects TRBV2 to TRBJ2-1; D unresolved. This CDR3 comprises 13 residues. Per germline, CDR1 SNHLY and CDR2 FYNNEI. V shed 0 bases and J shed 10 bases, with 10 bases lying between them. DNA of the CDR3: TGTGCCAGCAGTGAAGCCCAGTCGTCCGAGCAGTTCTTC. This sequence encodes CASSEAQSSEQFF.

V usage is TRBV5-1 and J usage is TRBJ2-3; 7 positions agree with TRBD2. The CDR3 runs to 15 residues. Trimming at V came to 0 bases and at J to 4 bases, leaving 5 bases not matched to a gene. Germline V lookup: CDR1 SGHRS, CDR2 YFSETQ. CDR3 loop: CASSLGGGRADTQYF. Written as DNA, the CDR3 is TGCGCCAGCAGCTTGGGGGGCGGGAGAGCAGATACGCAGTATTTT.

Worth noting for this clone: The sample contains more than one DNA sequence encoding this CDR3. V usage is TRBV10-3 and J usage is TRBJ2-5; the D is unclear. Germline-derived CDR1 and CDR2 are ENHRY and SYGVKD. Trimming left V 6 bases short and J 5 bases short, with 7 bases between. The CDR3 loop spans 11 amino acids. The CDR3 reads CAIRRGETQYF. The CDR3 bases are TGTGCCATCAGGAGAGGTGAGACCCAGTACTTC.

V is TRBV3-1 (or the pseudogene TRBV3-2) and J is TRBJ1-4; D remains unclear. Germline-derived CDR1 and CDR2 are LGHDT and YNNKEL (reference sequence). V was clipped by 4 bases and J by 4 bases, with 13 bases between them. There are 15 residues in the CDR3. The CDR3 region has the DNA TGTGCCAGCAGCCTAAATGGAGCCCTTAATGAAAAACTGTTTTTT. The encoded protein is CASSLNGALNEKLFF.

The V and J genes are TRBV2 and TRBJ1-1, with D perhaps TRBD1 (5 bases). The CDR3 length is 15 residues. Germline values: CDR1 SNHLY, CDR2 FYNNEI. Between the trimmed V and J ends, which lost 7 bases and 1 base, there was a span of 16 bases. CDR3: CASKWDYVTNTEAFF. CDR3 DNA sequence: TGTGCCAGCAAATGGGACTATGTCACGAACACTGAAGCTTTCTTT.

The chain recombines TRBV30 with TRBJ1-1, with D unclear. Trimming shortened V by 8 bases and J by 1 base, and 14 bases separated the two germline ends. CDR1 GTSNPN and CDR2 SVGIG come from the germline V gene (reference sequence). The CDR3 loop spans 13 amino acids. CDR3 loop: CAHKVAANTEAFF. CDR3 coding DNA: TGTGCCCACAAAGTGGCGGCGAACACTGAAGCTTTCTTT.

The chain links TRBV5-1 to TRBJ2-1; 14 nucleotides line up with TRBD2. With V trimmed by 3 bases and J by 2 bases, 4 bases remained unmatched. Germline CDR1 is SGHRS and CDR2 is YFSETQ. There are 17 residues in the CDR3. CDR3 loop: CASSWGLAGVAYNEQFF. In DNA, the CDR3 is TGCGCCAGCAGCTGGGGACTAGCGGGAGTTGCCTACAATGAGCAGTTCTTC.

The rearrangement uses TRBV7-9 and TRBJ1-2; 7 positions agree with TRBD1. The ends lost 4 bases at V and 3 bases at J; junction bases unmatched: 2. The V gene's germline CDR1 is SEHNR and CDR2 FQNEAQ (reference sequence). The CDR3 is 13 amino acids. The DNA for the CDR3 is TGTGCCAGCAGCTCTGACAGGGACTATGGCTACACCTTC. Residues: CASSSDRDYGYTF.

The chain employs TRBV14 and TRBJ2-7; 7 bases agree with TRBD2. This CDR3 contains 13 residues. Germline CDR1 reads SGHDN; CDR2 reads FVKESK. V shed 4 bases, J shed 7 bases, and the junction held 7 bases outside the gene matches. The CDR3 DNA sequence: TGTGCCAGCAGCCCGGGGGGAGGGCCGGAGCAGTACTTC. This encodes CASSPGGGPEQYF.

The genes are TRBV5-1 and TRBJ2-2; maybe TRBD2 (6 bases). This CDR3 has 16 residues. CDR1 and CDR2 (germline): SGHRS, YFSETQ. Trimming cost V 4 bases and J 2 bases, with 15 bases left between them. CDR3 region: CASSLRTIPNTGELFF. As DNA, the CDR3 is TGCGCCAGCAGCCTTCGGACTATCCCAAACACCGGGGAGCTGTTTTTT.

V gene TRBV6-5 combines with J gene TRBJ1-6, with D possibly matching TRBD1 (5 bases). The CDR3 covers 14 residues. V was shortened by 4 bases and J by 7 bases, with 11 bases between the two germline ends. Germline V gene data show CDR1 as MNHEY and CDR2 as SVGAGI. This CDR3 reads CASSSRGGNSPLHF. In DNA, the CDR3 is TGTGCCAGCAGTTCCCGGGGGGGGAATTCACCCCTCCACTTT.

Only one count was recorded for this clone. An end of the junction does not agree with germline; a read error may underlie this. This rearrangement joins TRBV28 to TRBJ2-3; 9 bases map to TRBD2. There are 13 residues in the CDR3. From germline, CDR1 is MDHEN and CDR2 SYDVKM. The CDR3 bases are TGTGCCAGCAGCATCTCAGCGGGAGGAGGAATGGATTTT. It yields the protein CASSISAGGGMDF. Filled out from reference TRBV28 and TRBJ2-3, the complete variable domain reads DVKVTQSSRYLVKRTGEKVFLECVQDMDHENMFWYRQDPGLGLRLIYFSYDVKMKEKGDIPEGYSVSREKKERFSLILESASTNQTSMYLCASSISAGGGMDFGPGTRLTVL.

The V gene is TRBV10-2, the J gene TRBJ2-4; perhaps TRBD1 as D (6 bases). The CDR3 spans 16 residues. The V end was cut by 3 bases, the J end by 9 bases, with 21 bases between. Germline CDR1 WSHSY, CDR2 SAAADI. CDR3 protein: CASSDPTGPGVGIQYF. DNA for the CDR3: TGCGCCAGCAGTGACCCGACAGGCCCCGGGGTGGGCATTCAGTACTTC.

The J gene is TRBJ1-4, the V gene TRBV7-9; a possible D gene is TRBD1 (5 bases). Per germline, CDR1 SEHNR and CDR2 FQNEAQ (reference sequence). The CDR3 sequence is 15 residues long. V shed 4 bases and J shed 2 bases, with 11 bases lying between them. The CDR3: CASSYWPGTNEKLFF. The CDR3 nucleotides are TGTGCCAGCAGCTATTGGCCAGGGACTAATGAAAAACTGTTTTTT. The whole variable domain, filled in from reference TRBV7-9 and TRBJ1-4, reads DTGVSQNPRHKITKRGQNVTFRCDPISEHNRLYWYRQTLGQGPEFLTYFQNEAQLEKSRLLSDRFSAERPKGSFSTLEIQRTEQGDSAMYLCASSYWPGTNEKLFFGSGTQLSVL.